Following are 5 T cell receptor beta chains from one sample sequenced in a study of T-cell memory formation after mild COVID-19. TCRdb re-called the 5' RACE reads with MiXCR, one entry per CDR3 protein. The sample gives just under 350,000 distinct CDR3 sequences, 10% to 15% of which show up once; about a fifth is in the top ten. Material for sequencing was PBMCs or a T cell subset sorted from them (not recorded which). These receptors were taken from a man aged 18 to 35 who had mild COVID-19 (a few samples of this study predate the infection). Cell type and time point are not known.

The CDR3 sequence is CASSRPATDTQYF. The CDR3 nucleotides read TGTGCCAGCAGCCGCCCTGCCACAGATACGCAGTATTTT. This chain uses TRBV7-2 with TRBJ2-3; D ambiguous. Germline CDR1 reads SGHTA; CDR2 reads FQGNSA. The CDR3 spans 13 residues. The V end lost 5 bases, the J end lost 2 bases, and 8 bases lay between the germline ends.

The J gene is TRBJ2-7, the V gene TRBV27; TRBD1 matches at 7 bases. The CDR3 extends over 12 amino acids. Looked up from germline, CDR1 is MNHEY and CDR2 is SMNVEV (reference sequence). J was trimmed by 5 bases and V by 4 bases; bases with no gene match: 2. DNA of the CDR3: TGTGCCAGCAGTTCGACAGGGAACGAGCAGTACTTC. It is translated as CASSSTGNEQYF.

This clonotype has just a few counts. The junction departs from the called germline gene at one end, perhaps through a read error. The chain carries TRBV6-2 or TRBV6-3 and TRBJ2-1; 7 bases are shared with TRBD2. The CDR3 length is 15 residues. Germline CDR1 MNHEY, CDR2 SVGEGT. This CDR3 reads CASRRTSAPTNQQFF. The CDR3 coding sequence is TGTGCCAGCAGGCGTACTAGCGCCCCCACCAATCAGCAGTTCTTC.

This chain connects TRBV6-5 to TRBJ2-1; D unclear. CDR1 and CDR2 from the germline V gene are MNHEY and SVGAGI. The CDR3 is 11 amino acids. Trimming pared 7 bases from V and 6 bases from J, leaving 7 bases between. For the CDR3, the DNA is TGTGCCAGCAATTCTTTCAATGAGCAGTTCTTC. Its protein product is CASNSFNEQFF.

The chain joins TRBV3-1 to TRBJ1-1, with a possible D match to TRBD1 (5 bases). Per germline, CDR1 LGHDT and CDR2 YNNKEL (reference sequence). CDR3 size: 14 residues. V was clipped by 3 bases and J by 5 bases, with 13 bases between them. CDR3 nucleotide sequence: TGTGCCAGCAGCCATTCCCCCAGGGAGACTGAAGCTTTCTTT. It encodes CASSHSPRETEAFF.